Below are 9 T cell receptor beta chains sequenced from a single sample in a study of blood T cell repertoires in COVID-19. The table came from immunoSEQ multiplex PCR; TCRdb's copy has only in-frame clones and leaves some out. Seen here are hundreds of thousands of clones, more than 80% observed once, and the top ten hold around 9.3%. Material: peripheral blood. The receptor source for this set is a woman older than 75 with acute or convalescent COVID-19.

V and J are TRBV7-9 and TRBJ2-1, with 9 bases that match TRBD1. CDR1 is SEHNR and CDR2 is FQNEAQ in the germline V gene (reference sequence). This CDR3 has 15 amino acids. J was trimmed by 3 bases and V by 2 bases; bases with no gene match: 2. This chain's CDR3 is CASSLRTGDYNEQFF. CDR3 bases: TGTGCCAGCAGCTTAAGGACAGGGGACTACAATGAGCAGTTCTTC.

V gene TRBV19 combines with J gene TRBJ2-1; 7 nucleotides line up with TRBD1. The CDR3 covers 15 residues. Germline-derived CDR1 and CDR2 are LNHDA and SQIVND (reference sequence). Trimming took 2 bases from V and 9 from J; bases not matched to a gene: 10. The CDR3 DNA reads TGTGCCAGTAGTATAAGGGGCCAAGGGGACAGTGAGCAGTTCTTC. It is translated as CASSIRGQGDSEQFF.

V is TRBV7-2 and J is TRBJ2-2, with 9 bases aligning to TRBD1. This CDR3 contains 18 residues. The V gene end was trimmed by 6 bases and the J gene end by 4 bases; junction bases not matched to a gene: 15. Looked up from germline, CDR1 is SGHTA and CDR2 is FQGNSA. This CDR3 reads CASSLRPGQGSRTGELFF. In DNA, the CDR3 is TGTGCCAGCAGTTTGCGCCCGGGACAGGGATCACGCACCGGGGAGCTGTTTTTT.

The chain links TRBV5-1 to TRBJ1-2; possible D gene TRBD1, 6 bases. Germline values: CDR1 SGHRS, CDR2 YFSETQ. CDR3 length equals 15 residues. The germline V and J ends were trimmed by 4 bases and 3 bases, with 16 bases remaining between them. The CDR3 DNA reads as TGCGCCAGCAGCCGGACGGACAGATCGGACTATGGCTACACCTTC. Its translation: CASSRTDRSDYGYTF.

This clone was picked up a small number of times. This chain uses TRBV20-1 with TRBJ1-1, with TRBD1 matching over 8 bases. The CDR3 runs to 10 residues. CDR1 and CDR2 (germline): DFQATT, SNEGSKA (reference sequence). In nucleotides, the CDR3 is TGCAGCCCGGGACAGGTCGAAGCTTTCTTT. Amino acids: CSPGQVEAFF.

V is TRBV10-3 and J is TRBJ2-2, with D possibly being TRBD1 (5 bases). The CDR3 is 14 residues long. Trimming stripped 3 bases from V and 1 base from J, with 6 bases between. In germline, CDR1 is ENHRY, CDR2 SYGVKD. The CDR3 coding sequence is TGTGCCATCAGTGAACAGGAGAACACCGGGGAGCTGTTTTTT. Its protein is CAISEQENTGELFF.

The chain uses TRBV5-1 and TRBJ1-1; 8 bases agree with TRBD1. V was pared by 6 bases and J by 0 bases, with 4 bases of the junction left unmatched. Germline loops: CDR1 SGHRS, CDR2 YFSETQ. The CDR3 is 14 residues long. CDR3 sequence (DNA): TGCGCCAGCACCCGGACAGGGATGAACACTGAAGCTTTCTTT. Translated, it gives CASTRTGMNTEAFF.

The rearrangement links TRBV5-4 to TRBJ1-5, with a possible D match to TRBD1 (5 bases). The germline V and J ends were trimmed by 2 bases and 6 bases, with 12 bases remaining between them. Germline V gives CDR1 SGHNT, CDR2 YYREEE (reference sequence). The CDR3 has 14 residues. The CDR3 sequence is CASSFGGGTQPQHF. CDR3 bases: TGTGCCAGCAGCTTCGGGGGGGGTACTCAGCCCCAGCATTTT. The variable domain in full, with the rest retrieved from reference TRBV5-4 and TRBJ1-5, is ETGVTQSPTHLIKTRGQQVTLRCSSQSGHNTVSWYQQALGQGPQFIFQYYREEENGRGNFPPRFSGLQFPNYSSELNVNALELDDSALYLCASSFGGGTQPQHFGDGTRLSIL.

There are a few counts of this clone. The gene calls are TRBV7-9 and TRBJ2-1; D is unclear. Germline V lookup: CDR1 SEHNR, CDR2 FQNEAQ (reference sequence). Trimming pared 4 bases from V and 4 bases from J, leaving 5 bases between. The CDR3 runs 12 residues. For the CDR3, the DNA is TGTGCCAGCAGCTCCCTTTACAATGAGCAGTTCTTC. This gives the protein CASSSLYNEQFF. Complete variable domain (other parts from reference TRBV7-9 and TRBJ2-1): DTGVSQNPRHKITKRGQNVTFRCDPISEHNRLYWYRQTLGQGPEFLTYFQNEAQLEKSRLLSDRFSAERPKGSFSTLEIQRTEQGDSAMYLCASSSLYNEQFFGPGTRLTVL.